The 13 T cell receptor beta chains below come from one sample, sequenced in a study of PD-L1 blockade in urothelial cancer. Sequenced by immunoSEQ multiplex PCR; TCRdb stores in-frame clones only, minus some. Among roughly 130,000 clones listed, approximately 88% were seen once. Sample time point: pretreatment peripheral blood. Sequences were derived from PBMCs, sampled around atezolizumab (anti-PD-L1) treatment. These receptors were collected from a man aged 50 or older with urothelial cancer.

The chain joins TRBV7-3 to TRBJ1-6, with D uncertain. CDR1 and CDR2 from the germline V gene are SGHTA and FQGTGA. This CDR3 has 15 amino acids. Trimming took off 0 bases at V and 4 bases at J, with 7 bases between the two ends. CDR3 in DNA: TGTGCCAGCAGCTTAACATCGCAGTATAATTCACCCCTCCACTTT. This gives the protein CASSLTSQYNSPLHF.

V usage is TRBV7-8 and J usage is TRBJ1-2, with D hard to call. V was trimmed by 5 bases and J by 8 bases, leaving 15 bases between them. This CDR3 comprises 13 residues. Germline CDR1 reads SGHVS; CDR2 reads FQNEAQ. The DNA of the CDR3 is TGTGCCAGCAGCCCCTGGAGGATGGAGGGCTACACCTTC. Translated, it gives CASSPWRMEGYTF.

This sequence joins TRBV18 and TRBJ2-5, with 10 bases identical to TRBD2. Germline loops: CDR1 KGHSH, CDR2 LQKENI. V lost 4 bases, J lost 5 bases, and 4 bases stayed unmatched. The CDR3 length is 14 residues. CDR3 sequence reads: CASSRLAGDETQYF. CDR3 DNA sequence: TGTGCCAGCTCACGTCTAGCGGGAGATGAGACCCAGTACTTC.

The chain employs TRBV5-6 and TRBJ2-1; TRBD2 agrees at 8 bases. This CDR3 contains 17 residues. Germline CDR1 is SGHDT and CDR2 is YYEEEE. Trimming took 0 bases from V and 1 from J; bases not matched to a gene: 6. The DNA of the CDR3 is TGTGCCAGCAGCTTGGGACCGGGAGGGCCTTCCTACAATGAGCAGTTCTTC. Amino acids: CASSLGPGGPSYNEQFF.

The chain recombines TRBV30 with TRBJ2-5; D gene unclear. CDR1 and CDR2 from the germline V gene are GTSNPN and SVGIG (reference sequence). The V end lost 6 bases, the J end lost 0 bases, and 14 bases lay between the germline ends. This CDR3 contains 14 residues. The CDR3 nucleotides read TGTGCCTGCAAGACTGGCGTCTACCAAGAGACCCAGTACTTC. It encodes CACKTGVYQETQYF.

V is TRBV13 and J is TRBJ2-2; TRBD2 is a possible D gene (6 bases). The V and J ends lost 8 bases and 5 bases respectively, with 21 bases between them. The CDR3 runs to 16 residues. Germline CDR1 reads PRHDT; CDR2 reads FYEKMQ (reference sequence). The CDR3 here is CASRLGEAGNTGELFF. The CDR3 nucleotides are TGTGCCAGCCGGCTAGGAGAGGCGGGAAATACCGGGGAGCTGTTTTTT.

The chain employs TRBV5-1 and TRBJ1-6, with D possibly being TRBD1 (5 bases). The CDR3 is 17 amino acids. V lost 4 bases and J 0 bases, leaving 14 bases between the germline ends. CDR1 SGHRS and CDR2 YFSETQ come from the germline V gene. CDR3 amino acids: CASSRTQGSSYNSPLHF. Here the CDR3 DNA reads TGCGCCAGCAGCCGTACTCAGGGTAGCTCCTATAATTCACCCCTCCACTTT. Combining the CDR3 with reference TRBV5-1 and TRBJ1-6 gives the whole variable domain KAGVTQTPRYLIKTRGQQVTLSCSPISGHRSVSWYQQTPGQGLQFLFEYFSETQRNKGNFPGRFSGRQFSNSRSEMNVSTLELGDSALYLCASSRTQGSSYNSPLHFGNGTRLTVT.

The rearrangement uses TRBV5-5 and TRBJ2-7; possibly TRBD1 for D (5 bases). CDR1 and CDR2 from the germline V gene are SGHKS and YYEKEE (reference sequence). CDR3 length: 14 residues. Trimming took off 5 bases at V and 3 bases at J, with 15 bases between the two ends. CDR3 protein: CASREGAAIYEQYF. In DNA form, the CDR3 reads TGTGCCAGCAGGGAAGGGGCGGCCATCTACGAGCAGTACTTC.

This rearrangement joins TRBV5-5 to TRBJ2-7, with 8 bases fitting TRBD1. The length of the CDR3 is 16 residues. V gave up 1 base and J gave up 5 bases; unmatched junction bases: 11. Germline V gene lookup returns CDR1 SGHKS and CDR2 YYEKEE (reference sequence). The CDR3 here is CASSLFPGQGGHEQYF. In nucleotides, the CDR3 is TGTGCCAGCAGCTTGTTTCCAGGACAGGGAGGCCACGAGCAGTACTTC.

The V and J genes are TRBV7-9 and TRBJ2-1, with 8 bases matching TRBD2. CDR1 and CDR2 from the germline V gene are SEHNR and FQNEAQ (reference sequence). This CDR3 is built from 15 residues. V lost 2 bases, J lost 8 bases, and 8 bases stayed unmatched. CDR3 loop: CASSLTGGPPHEQFF. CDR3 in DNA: TGTGCCAGCAGCTTAACGGGAGGGCCTCCACATGAGCAGTTCTTC.

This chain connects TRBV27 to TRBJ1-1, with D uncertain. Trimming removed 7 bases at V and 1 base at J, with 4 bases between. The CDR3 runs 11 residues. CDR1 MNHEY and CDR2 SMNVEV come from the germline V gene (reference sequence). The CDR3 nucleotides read TGTGCCAGCACCGGGAACACTGAAGCTTTCTTT. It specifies CASTGNTEAFF.

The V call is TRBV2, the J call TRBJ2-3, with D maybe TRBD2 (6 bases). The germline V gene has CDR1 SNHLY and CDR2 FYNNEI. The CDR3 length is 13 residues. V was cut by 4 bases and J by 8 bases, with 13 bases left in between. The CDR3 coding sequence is TGTGCCAGCAGTGTTAGCGGCGCCAGTACGCAGTATTTT. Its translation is CASSVSGASTQYF.

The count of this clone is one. Here the CDR3 reads CASSNTHPGQGGGRDTEAFF. The CDR3, as DNA: TGTGCCAGCAGTAACACACACCCGGGACAGGGCGGGGGACGGGACACTGAAGCTTTCTTT. The rearrangement uses TRBV2 and TRBJ1-1, with 9 nucleotides matching TRBD1. Looked up from germline, CDR1 is SNHLY and CDR2 is FYNNEI. This CDR3 comprises 20 residues. V lost 5 bases and J lost 3; bases outside the gene matches: 22.